This passage covers 26 T cell receptor beta chains from one sample sequenced in a study of response to subunit inactivated influenza vaccine. From the RT-PCR reads, TCRdb called clonotypes with MiXCR, one entry per CDR3 protein. The repertoire holds 800,000 or so distinct CDR3 sequences, with less than 25% as singletons. The sequenced sample was PBMCs from blood, obtained about 5 days after vaccination. The receptors were gathered from a man over 45 who received an inactivated influenza vaccine.

This clonotype was counted ten times or more. V gene TRBV5-1 combines with J gene TRBJ2-1, with D uncertain. Trimming stripped 2 bases from V and 6 bases from J, with 18 bases between. From germline, CDR1 is SGHRS and CDR2 YFSETQ. The CDR3 has 16 amino acids. The CDR3 nucleotides read TGCGCCAGCAGCTTCGGAGCTTCGGTGGGGTCCAATGAGCAGTTCTTC. Translating gives CASSFGASVGSNEQFF.

The V gene is TRBV3-1, the J gene TRBJ2-7; the match to TRBD1 covers 7 bases. In germline, CDR1 is LGHDT, CDR2 YNNKEL (reference sequence). The junction had 10 bases not matched to a gene; V was cut back by 4 bases and J by 4 bases. The CDR3 runs to 15 residues. The CDR3 coding sequence is TGTGCCAGCAGCCGCACCCGGGACAGCCGATACGAGCAGTACTTC. It is translated as CASSRTRDSRYEQYF.

This clonotype was detected ten times or more. The chain uses TRBV5-5 and TRBJ2-5, with D tentatively TRBD1 or TRBD2 (5 bases each). Trimming took 1 base from V and 1 from J, leaving 8 bases between them. There are 14 residues in the CDR3. Germline CDR1 reads SGHKS; CDR2 reads YYEKEE (reference sequence). In DNA, the CDR3 is TGTGCCAGCAGCTTGTTGGGACCCCAAGAGACCCAGTACTTC. This sequence encodes CASSLLGPQETQYF.

The CDR3 is CSAAKGTGRYGYTF. The CDR3 DNA is TGCAGCGCTGCTAAAGGGACAGGGAGATATGGCTACACCTTC. The chain joins TRBV29-1 to TRBJ1-2, with TRBD1 matching 9 bases. The CDR3 contains 14 residues. Germline V CDR1 and CDR2: SQVTM, ANQGSEA. V lost 7 bases to trimming and J lost 5 bases; unmatched junction nucleotides: 11.

This clonotype was observed a handful of times. V gene TRBV15 combines with J gene TRBJ2-7; TRBD1 is a possible D gene (6 bases). This CDR3 has 18 residues. The V end was cut by 0 bases, the J end by 5 bases, with 23 bases between. Germline V gene data show CDR1 as LNHNV and CDR2 as YYDKDF (reference sequence). As DNA, the CDR3 is TGTGCCACCAGCAGAGATCGGCGTGGGGGCGCTTTCCCCGACGAGCAGTACTTC. This sequence encodes CATSRDRRGGAFPDEQYF.

The chain recombines TRBV4-3 with TRBJ1-1, with D perhaps TRBD1 (6 bases). CDR1 is LGHNA, CDR2 YSLEER, per germline. The CDR3 extends over 15 amino acids. V was pared by 1 base and J by 5 bases, with 14 bases between. The CDR3 loop is CASSQGGGLSTEAFF. The CDR3, as DNA: TGCGCCAGCAGCCAAGGAGGGGGGCTCTCGACTGAAGCTTTCTTT.

This chain connects TRBV10-2 to TRBJ2-6; D is possibly TRBD2 (5 bases). The ends were cut back, 8 bases at V and 3 bases at J, with 20 bases in the middle. This CDR3 region has 17 residues. Per the germline V gene, CDR1 is WSHSY and CDR2 is SAAADI. DNA for the CDR3: TGCGCCAGCCGGGCGGGCTCCAGACGTAGTGGGGCCAACGTCCTGACTTTC. Protein sequence: CASRAGSRRSGANVLTF.

This clonotype was counted a few times. The gene calls are TRBV6-2 or TRBV6-3 and TRBJ2-2; TRBD2 aligns across 10 bases. V gave up 8 bases and J gave up 4 bases; unmatched junction bases: 4. Per the germline V gene, CDR1 is MNHEY and CDR2 is SVGEGT. The CDR3 spans 14 residues. The chain's CDR3 is CASLSSGSTGELFF. As DNA, the CDR3 is TGTGCCAGCCTCTCTAGCGGGAGCACCGGGGAGCTGTTTTTT.

The DNA of the CDR3 is TGTGCCAGCAGACCCCCCCTCGGAGCTTCGAACACTGAAGCTTTCTTT. It encodes CASRPPLGASNTEAFF. The V gene is TRBV28, the J gene TRBJ1-1; D gene unclear. Looked up from germline, CDR1 is MDHEN and CDR2 is SYDVKM. Trimming stripped 6 bases from V and 1 base from J, with 18 bases between. This CDR3 is built from 16 residues.

The rearrangement joins TRBV6-2 or TRBV6-3 to TRBJ2-1; 9 nucleotides align to TRBD2. The CDR3 loop spans 16 amino acids. The V gene's germline CDR1 is MNHEY and CDR2 SVGEGT. V shed 0 bases, J shed 4 bases, and the junction held 4 bases outside the gene matches. CDR3: CASSYSQAGGYNEQFF. Here the CDR3 DNA reads TGTGCCAGCAGTTACTCTCAAGCGGGGGGATACAATGAGCAGTTCTTC.

V is TRBV12-3 or TRBV12-4 and J is TRBJ1-1; weak D call: TRBD1 (6 bases). This CDR3 contains 14 residues. V lost 2 bases and J lost 7, with 14 bases in between. The CDR3 loop reads CASSLRNREGEAFF. For the CDR3, the DNA is TGTGCCAGCAGTTTACGGAACAGGGAGGGTGAAGCTTTCTTT.

This clonotype has a handful of counts. The chain carries TRBV24-1 and TRBJ2-2, with 9 bases fitting TRBD2. V was clipped by 1 base and J by 5 bases; unmatched bases: 4. CDR1 is KGHDR, CDR2 SFDVKD, per germline. The CDR3 loop spans 16 amino acids. The CDR3 sequence is CATSDFRGLATGELFF. DNA for the CDR3: TGTGCCACCAGTGATTTCCGGGGACTAGCTACCGGGGAGCTGTTTTTT.

V and J are TRBV10-3 and TRBJ1-4; no clear D gene. The CDR3 length is 12 residues. The V gene's germline CDR1 is ENHRY and CDR2 SYGVKD. V dropped 3 bases and J dropped 8 bases, with 7 bases sitting between them. The CDR3 DNA reads as TGTGCCATCAGTGATTTTAAGGAAAAACTGTTTTTT. The encoded protein is CAISDFKEKLFF.

V gene TRBV20-1 combines with J gene TRBJ2-3; the D is unclear. The CDR3 loop spans 13 amino acids. CDR1 is DFQATT, CDR2 SNEGSKA, per germline (reference sequence). V shed 3 bases and J shed 5 bases, with 12 bases lying between them. CDR3 DNA sequence: TGCAGTGCTAGCAGTTCGGGCGGAGATACGCAGTATTTT. Its protein is CSASSSGGDTQYF.

This clonotype was seen at least ten times. The V gene is TRBV29-1, the J gene TRBJ2-7; no clear D. Germline V lookup: CDR1 SQVTM, CDR2 ANQGSEA. Trimming cost V 6 bases and J 3 bases, with 12 bases left between them. The CDR3 has 12 amino acids. Here the CDR3 DNA reads TGCAGCGTCGACAAAGGAAGCTACGAGCAGTACTTC. The encoded protein is CSVDKGSYEQYF.

V gene TRBV12-3 or TRBV12-4 combines with J gene TRBJ2-5; D perhaps matches TRBD2 (7 bases). V lost 2 bases and J lost 13, with 14 bases in between. The CDR3 spans 12 residues. CDR3 nucleotide sequence: TGTGCCAGCAGTTTACGGGGGGCAATACTGTACTTC. Encoded protein: CASSLRGAILYF.

This clonotype came up many times. J is TRBJ2-2 and V is TRBV12-3 or TRBV12-4; D perhaps matches TRBD2 (6 bases). The CDR3 length is 16 residues. Trimming left V 8 bases short and J 5 bases short, with 21 bases between. CDR3 residues: CASDRRASGGTGELFF. CDR3 bases: TGTGCCAGCGACCGCCGCGCATCCGGAGGGACCGGGGAGCTGTTTTTT.

This clonotype has more than one count but fewer than ten. CDR3: CASSATLTTEAFF. Here the CDR3 DNA reads TGTGCCAGCAGTGCCACCTTAACCACTGAAGCTTTCTTT. The chain combines TRBV6-4 with TRBJ1-1; D remains ambiguous. Germline V lookup: CDR1 MRHNA, CDR2 SNTAGT. The ends were cut back, 4 bases at V and 4 bases at J, with 10 bases in the middle. CDR3 length: 13 amino acids.

The chain employs TRBV5-6 and TRBJ1-5; 10 nucleotides line up with TRBD1. Trimming removed 3 bases from V and 7 bases from J; junction bases left unmatched: 7. This CDR3 is 15 amino acids long. CDR1 SGHDT and CDR2 YYEEEE come from the germline V gene. The CDR3 DNA reads as TGTGCCAGCAGCTCTGCGACAGGGGGCCAGCAGCCCCAGCATTTT. The encoded protein is CASSSATGGQQPQHF.

The chain carries TRBV20-1 and TRBJ2-7; 8 nucleotides align to TRBD2. Looked up from germline, CDR1 is DFQATT and CDR2 is SNEGSKA (reference sequence). The CDR3 covers 12 residues. Trimming removed 6 bases from V and 4 bases from J; junction bases left unmatched: 5. CDR3 in DNA: TGCAGTGCAACAACTAGCGGATACGAGCAGTACTTC. It specifies CSATTSGYEQYF.

This clonotype came up a few times. The chain joins TRBV19 to TRBJ2-2; 7 bases fit TRBD1. The length of the CDR3 is 14 residues. Germline loops: CDR1 LNHDA, CDR2 SQIVND (reference sequence). Trimming cost V 6 bases and J 3 bases; bases outside gene matches: 4. The CDR3 protein is CASRGDSDTGELFF. The CDR3 DNA reads TGTGCCAGTAGGGGGGACAGTGACACCGGGGAGCTGTTTTTT.

This clonotype appeared once. V gene TRBV20-1 combines with J gene TRBJ2-2; 9 bases line up with TRBD2. The CDR3 is made up of 15 amino acids. The V gene's germline CDR1 is DFQATT and CDR2 SNEGSKA (reference sequence). The V gene end was trimmed by 3 bases and the J gene end by 5 bases; junction bases not matched to a gene: 7. The CDR3 DNA reads as TGCAGTGCTAGTGGCGGGAGGGCCCGGACCGGGGAGCTGTTTTTT. It encodes CSASGGRARTGELFF.

This clonotype was found a few times. This chain joins TRBV19 and TRBJ1-2, with D unclear. The CDR3 is 13 residues long. The V end lost 3 bases, the J end lost 3 bases, and 8 bases lay between the germline ends. Germline V CDR1 and CDR2: LNHDA, SQIVND (reference sequence). The CDR3: CASSMERDYGYTF. The DNA of the CDR3 is TGTGCCAGTAGTATGGAAAGGGACTATGGCTACACCTTC.

Turning to this clonotype: One junction end does not reproduce the germline sequence, and a read error may be involved. In DNA form, the CDR3 reads TGCTGTGCTAGAATTACGTTGGGCGGGACTAGCGGGATTGGGGCCCACTACGAGCAGTACTTC. Translating it yields CCARITLGGTSGIGAHYEQYF. J is TRBJ2-7 and V is TRBV20-1, with 13 bases matching TRBD2. Germline CDR1 is DFQATT and CDR2 is SNEGSKA (reference sequence). The CDR3 loop spans 21 amino acids.

This clonotype came up many times. The rearrangement joins TRBV12-3 or TRBV12-4 to TRBJ2-1; D gene unclear. V lost 3 bases to trimming and J lost 6 bases, with 3 bases between them. The CDR3 consists of 11 residues. The CDR3 DNA is TGTGCCAGCAGTTTTATCAATGAGCAGTTCTTC. Translation: CASSFINEQFF.

The chain has TRBV20-1 and TRBJ1-4, with D perhaps TRBD1 (5 bases). There are 14 residues in the CDR3. CDR1 and CDR2 (germline): DFQATT, SNEGSKA (reference sequence). V was clipped by 5 bases and J by 8 bases, with 18 bases between them. CDR3 sequence: CSASGTDLGEKLFF. The CDR3 nucleotides are TGCAGTGCTTCCGGGACCGATCTGGGGGAAAAACTGTTTTTT.